Presented here are 20 T cell receptor beta chains from one specimen sequenced in a study of cytomegalovirus exposure and HLA in healthy donors. It was with 60 Vbeta and 13 Jbeta primers that the PCR ran. Method: immunoSEQ multiplex PCR; TCRdb's copy keeps in-frame clones and lacks some. Of 150,000 to 200,000 clones listed, around 80% are singletons. Input material: PBMCs. These receptors all come from a girl between 5 and 17 years old in good health and CMV-seropositive.

The V and J genes are TRBV6-1 and TRBJ2-7, with a weak D call TRBD1 (6 bases). CDR1 is MNHNS and CDR2 is SASEGT in the germline V gene. V was cut by 3 bases and J by 0 bases, with 12 bases left in between. This CDR3 has 15 residues. CDR3 coding DNA: TGTGCCAGCAGTGATTGGACAGATATCTCCTACGAGCAGTACTTC. It yields the protein CASSDWTDISYEQYF.

V and J are TRBV7-9 and TRBJ1-5, with 8 nucleotides matching TRBD1. CDR1 is SEHNR and CDR2 is FQNEAQ in the germline V gene (reference sequence). Losses at the gene ends were 5 bases for V and 3 bases for J; bases not matched to a gene: 6. The length of the CDR3 is 15 residues. The CDR3 nucleotides read TGTGCCAGCAGCGTCGGGACAGGTTTCAATCAGCCCCAGCATTTT. Translated: CASSVGTGFNQPQHF.

V and J are TRBV27 and TRBJ1-1; no clear D. The V gene's germline CDR1 is MNHEY and CDR2 SMNVEV (reference sequence). The CDR3 covers 13 residues. V dropped 0 bases and J dropped 5 bases, with 7 bases sitting between them. DNA for the CDR3: TGTGCCAGCAGTTTATCGAGTTCGACTGAAGCTTTCTTT. This codes for CASSLSSSTEAFF.

This clone was recorded a few times. The genes are TRBV5-8 and TRBJ2-1; 13 bases fit TRBD2. Trimming removed 6 bases from V and 6 bases from J; junction bases left unmatched: 6. This CDR3 region has 15 residues. The germline gives CDR1 SGHTS, CDR2 YDEGEE. CDR3 in DNA: TGTGCCAGCACCACCGGGACTAGCGGGACCAATGAGCAGTTCTTC. Protein product: CASTTGTSGTNEQFF.

V and J are TRBV5-1 and TRBJ2-1; tentative D call: TRBD2 (5 bases). The CDR3 covers 14 residues. V was trimmed by 2 bases and J by 8 bases, leaving 14 bases between them. In germline, CDR1 is SGHRS, CDR2 YFSETQ. CDR3 loop: CASSLSGPGDEQFF. Written as DNA, the CDR3 is TGCGCCAGCAGCTTATCAGGTCCCGGGGATGAGCAGTTCTTC.

This chain connects TRBV2 to TRBJ2-1; 11 bases line up with TRBD2. The CDR3 is 16 amino acids. With V trimmed by 6 bases and J by 7 bases, 11 bases remained unmatched. Germline V lookup: CDR1 SNHLY, CDR2 FYNNEI. CDR3 in DNA: TGTGCCAGCAGAGTAATAGCGGGAGGGCCGAGGAATGAGCAGTTCTTC. This encodes CASRVIAGGPRNEQFF.

CDR3 sequence (DNA): TGCGCCAGCAGCCGAGCGACGGGGGGGGCCTCTAGAGAGCAGTACTTC. Its translation is CASSRATGGASREQYF. The chain couples TRBV4-3 to TRBJ2-7; the match to TRBD2 covers 8 bases. With 4 bases clipped from V and 7 bases from J, the junction kept 15 bases outside the gene matches. Germline loops: CDR1 LGHNA, CDR2 YSLEER. This CDR3 region has 16 residues.

The genes are TRBV5-4 and TRBJ2-2, with 10 bases identical to TRBD2. CDR1 is SGHNT and CDR2 is YYREEE in the germline V gene (reference sequence). This CDR3 comprises 18 residues. V lost 4 bases to trimming and J lost 2 bases; unmatched junction nucleotides: 11. CDR3 in amino acids: CASSPVSSGSSNTGELFF. For the CDR3, the DNA is TGTGCCAGCAGCCCTGTGTCTAGCGGGAGTTCAAACACCGGGGAGCTGTTTTTT.

This clone was recorded only once. The J gene is TRBJ1-2, the V gene TRBV10-3, with D possibly TRBD1 on 6 matching bases. CDR3 length equals 15 residues. The germline V gene encodes CDR1 ENHRY and CDR2 SYGVKD. V shed 1 base and J shed 6 bases, with 15 bases lying between them. CDR3 residues: CAISEFSQGRHGYTF. DNA for the CDR3: TGTGCCATCAGTGAGTTTTCACAGGGCCGCCATGGCTACACCTTC.

The V call is TRBV27, the J call TRBJ1-1, with D maybe TRBD1 (5 bases). This CDR3 is built from 15 residues. V lost 7 bases and J lost 2, with 17 bases in between. From germline, CDR1 is MNHEY and CDR2 SMNVEV (reference sequence). CDR3 nucleotide sequence: TGTGCCAGCACCCTAGGGAGGGGCGCAAACACTGAAGCTTTCTTT. Translated: CASTLGRGANTEAFF.

On this clone itself: Mismatch with germline at one junction end may stem from a read error. This chain uses TRBV19 with TRBJ1-5; D is perhaps TRBD1 (6 bases). Germline V gene lookup returns CDR1 LNHDA and CDR2 SQIVND (reference sequence). CDR3 length: 16 amino acids. The CDR3 region has the DNA TGTGCCAGTACCCCTTGGGCAGGGGTTAGCCATCAGCCCCAGCATTTT. Amino acids: CASTPWAGVSHQPQHF.

The chain carries TRBV29-1 and TRBJ2-2; 9 bases map to TRBD2. Germline V CDR1 and CDR2: SQVTM, ANQGSEA. This CDR3 is built from 14 residues. V was pared by 4 bases and J by 4 bases, with 4 bases of the junction left unmatched. The CDR3 nucleotides read TGCAGCGTTGCGGCTAGCGGGGTCACCGGGGAGCTGTTTTTT. Protein product: CSVAASGVTGELFF.

This clone has a single count. The genes are TRBV28 and TRBJ2-7; D not resolved. Germline V gene sequence: CDR1 MDHEN, CDR2 SYDVKM. With 3 bases removed from V and 4 bases from J, the gap between germline ends came to 7 bases. The CDR3 has 12 amino acids. In DNA form, the CDR3 reads TGTGCCAGCAGTTTGCTAGGTTACGAGCAGTACTTC. Translated: CASSLLGYEQYF.

The V gene is TRBV25-1, the J gene TRBJ1-5; D is unclear. Trimming shortened V by 5 bases and J by 0 bases, and 14 bases separated the two germline ends. The CDR3 consists of 16 residues. The germline V gene encodes CDR1 MGHDK and CDR2 SYGVNS. CDR3 in DNA: TGTGCCAGCAGTCCCTCGGTCGGCGGTAGCAATCAGCCCCAGCATTTT. Amino acids: CASSPSVGGSNQPQHF.

The V call is TRBV10-3, the J call TRBJ2-1; TRBD1 aligns across 9 bases. After removal of 4 bases from V and 7 bases from J, the junction contained 5 bases not matched to a gene. The CDR3 totals 14 residues. The V gene's germline CDR1 is ENHRY and CDR2 SYGVKD. CDR3 in amino acids: CAISGDRAGNEQFF. The CDR3 nucleotides read TGTGCCATCAGTGGGGACAGGGCGGGAAATGAGCAGTTCTTC.

The gene calls are TRBV28 and TRBJ2-1; TRBD2 aligns across 8 bases. Germline CDR1 is MDHEN and CDR2 is SYDVKM. The CDR3 is 15 amino acids. V trimming: 9 bases; J trimming: 4 bases; junction bases outside the gene matches: 11. CDR3 in DNA: TGTGCCAGTTCCCTAGCGGGTATAGAGTACAATGAGCAGTTCTTC. Encoded protein: CASSLAGIEYNEQFF.

The CDR3 sequence is CASSLGMNTEAFF. The CDR3 bases are TGCGCCAGCAGCTTGGGTATGAACACTGAAGCTTTCTTT. This chain links TRBV5-1 with TRBJ1-1; D is undetermined. The CDR3 sequence is 13 residues long. V lost 0 bases and J 0 bases, leaving 3 bases between the germline ends. Germline values: CDR1 SGHRS, CDR2 YFSETQ.

The CDR3: CASSPSEGYEQYF. CDR3 bases: TGTGCCAGCAGCCCGAGTGAGGGCTACGAGCAGTACTTC. The J gene is TRBJ2-7, the V gene TRBV7-3; a weak D match, TRBD2 (5 bases). This CDR3 comprises 13 residues. Per the germline V gene, CDR1 is SGHTA and CDR2 is FQGTGA. Trimming shortened V by 5 bases and J by 3 bases, and 11 bases separated the two germline ends.

The table lists this clone with a few counts. Its ends do not fully match the called genes, so a read error is possible. This chain links TRBV27 with TRBJ2-1, with D possibly matching TRBD1 (5 bases). Germline V gene data show CDR1 as MNHEY and CDR2 as SMNVEV (reference sequence). The CDR3 sequence is 13 residues long. Written as DNA, the CDR3 is TGTGCCAGCAGGTTATTAGGGGTAAATGAGCAGTTCTTC. Protein product: CASRLLGVNEQFF.

This chain connects TRBV9 to TRBJ1-1; D gene ambiguous. Trimming took 0 bases from V and 2 from J, leaving 8 bases between them. Germline V gene sequence: CDR1 SGDLS, CDR2 YYNGEE. CDR3 length: 14 residues. CDR3 DNA sequence: TGTGCCAGCAGCGTAGGAGATGAAAACACTGAAGCTTTCTTT. Translating it yields CASSVGDENTEAFF.